A selection of T cell receptor beta chains follows, all from one sample in a study of blood T cell repertoires in COVID-19. Only in-frame clones appear in the TCRdb table, and some are missing; sequencing was by immunoSEQ multiplex PCR. The repertoire holds over 15,000 clones, approximately 87% seen once, with around 10% in the top ten. Specimen: peripheral blood. The receptors here all came from a human donor in a cohort sampled during active COVID-19. The CDR3 runs from the conserved cysteine through the conserved F or W. A D gene is named only where the DNA matches it firmly. Clone size, where shown, is once, few, many, or a class for clones that have expanded.

V gene,D gene,clone size,J gene,CDR3 DNA,CDR3 protein
TRBV7-9,-,-,TRBJ2-5,TGTGCCAGCAGCCAGGCGGGGATTAGTCCCAGATTAGGGGAGACCCAGTACTTC,CASSQAGISPRLGETQYF
TRBV6-4,TRBD1,-,TRBJ1-6,TGTGCCAGCAGCGAGGACAGGGAAGGGTATTCACCCCTCCACTTT,CASSEDREGYSPLHF
TRBV28,-,-,TRBJ2-7,TGTGCCAGCAGGTCAGGGATGGGGTACGAGCAGTACTTC,CASRSGMGYEQYF
TRBV7-9,-,-,TRBJ1-2,TGTGCCAGCAGCTTATCAGGAACTGATGGCTACACCTTC,CASSLSGTDGYTF
TRBV7-2,TRBD1,-,TRBJ2-5,TGTGCCAGCAGCCCCGGGGGGACAGGGGGCCAAGAGACCCAGTACTTC,CASSPGGTGGQETQYF
TRBV6-2/TRBV6-3,TRBD2,-,TRBJ2-1,TGTGCCAGCAGTTACGGTAGCCGTAGCGGGAGGCCCAATGAGCAGTTCTTC,CASSYGSRSGRPNEQFF
TRBV4-2,TRBD1,few,TRBJ1-5,TGTGCCAGCAGCCAAGATCTTCAGGGGGCGAATCAGCCCCAGCATTTT,CASSQDLQGANQPQHF
TRBV7-9,-,-,TRBJ1-2,TGTGCCAGCAGCTTAACGGATGGCTACACCTTC,CASSLTDGYTF
TRBV19,-,-,TRBJ2-1,TGTGCCTCATTAAGAGAGGGTGAGCAGTTCTTC,CASLREGEQFF
TRBV28,TRBD1,-,TRBJ2-7,TGTGCCAGCAGTTTAGTAGGACAGGGATTAGGGGACGAGCAGTACTTC,CASSLVGQGLGDEQYF
TRBV7-9,TRBD1,few,TRBJ1-2,TGTGCCAGCGTAAAGGAGGGGGACAGAGGGTATGGCTACACCTTC,CASVKEGDRGYGYTF
TRBV7-9,-,-,TRBJ2-7,TGTGCCAGCACCCCCACAGGGCTCCACGAGCAGTACTTC,CASTPTGLHEQYF
TRBV4-2,TRBD2,-,TRBJ2-7,TGTGCCAGCAGCCAAGGCAGGGGGCGCAAAGGACTAGCGGGAGTCGAGCAGTACTTC,CASSQGRGRKGLAGVEQYF
TRBV6-5,-,-,TRBJ2-5,TGTGCCAGCAGTTACTCGGGCTCCATTGGGGAGACCCAGTACTTC,CASSYSGSIGETQYF
TRBV11-1,-,-,TRBJ1-6,TGTGCCAGCAGCCCATGGCTCGGGACTCCATATTCACCCCTCCACTTT,CASSPWLGTPYSPLHF
TRBV4-1,TRBD2,-,TRBJ2-3,TGCGCCAGCAGCCCTTCCGGGACTAGTACAGATACGCAGTATTTT,CASSPSGTSTDTQYF
TRBV7-2,-,-,TRBJ1-1,TGTGCCAGCAGCTTAGCGGTCGCGGGCAACACTGAAGCTTTCTTT,CASSLAVAGNTEAFF
TRBV29-1,-,-,TRBJ2-1,TGCAGCGTTGAAGTCCAGACGACTGGCCGTTTCTTCTTC,CSVEVQTTGRFFF
TRBV3-1/TRBV3-2,TRBD2,-,TRBJ2-3,TGTGCCAGCAGCCGCCTAGCGGGCACAGATACGCAGTATTTT,CASSRLAGTDTQYF
TRBV28,-,-,TRBJ2-7,TGTGCCAGCAGTTTAAACCAGGGCTACGAGCAGTACTTC,CASSLNQGYEQYF
TRBV27,-,-,TRBJ2-3,TGTGCCAGCAGTTTATCGGATATGAGGGCCCCAACCACAGATACGCAGTATTTT,CASSLSDMRAPTTDTQYF
TRBV25-1,-,-,TRBJ1-2,TGTGCCAGCAGTGGGCGACAACCCGGCAACTATGGCTACACCTTC,CASSGRQPGNYGYTF
TRBV7-2,TRBD2,-,TRBJ2-5,TGTGCCAGCAGCTTAGAAGCGGGAGCAGGAGAGACCCAGTACTTC,CASSLEAGAGETQYF
TRBV27,TRBD1,once,TRBJ2-1,TGTGCCAGCAGTTTCCTCCTTCGGGACAGGGAGCAGTTCTTC,CASSFLLRDREQFF
TRBV27,-,once,TRBJ1-4,TGTGCCAGCATGGTTGGGGGGGCTTTCGGTCAGGGAACTAATGAAAAACTGTTTTTT,CASMVGGAFGQGTNEKLFF
TRBV15,-,-,TRBJ2-1,TGTGCCACCAGCAGAGGGCCCGGGGACAATGAGCAGTTCTTC,CATSRGPGDNEQFF
TRBV19,TRBD2,-,TRBJ2-3,TGTGCCAGTAGTATCCCGGGAGGCGATAGTGCAGATACGCAGTATTTT,CASSIPGGDSADTQYF
TRBV9,TRBD1,few,TRBJ2-2,TGTGCCAGCAGCGCCCAGGGACAGCTAACCGGGGAGCTGTTTTTT,CASSAQGQLTGELFF
TRBV5-1,-,-,TRBJ2-1,TGCGCCAGCAGCCCGCTGGTAGCGCCAGAGCAGTTCTTC,CASSPLVAPEQFF
TRBV28,TRBD2,-,TRBJ2-1,TGTGCCAGCAGCTCCGGGACTAGCGGGAGATGGGGGCTGTTCTTC,CASSSGTSGRWGLFF
TRBV5-6,-,-,TRBJ1-4,TGTGCCAGCAGCTCGATTCAGGGAAGTGCTAATGAAAAACTGTTTTTT,CASSSIQGSANEKLFF
TRBV28,TRBD2,-,TRBJ2-1,TGTGCCAGCAGCTCAGCAGCGGGAGGCAGTTACAATGAGCAGTTCTTC,CASSSAAGGSYNEQFF
TRBV10-3,-,-,TRBJ2-1,TGTGCCATCAGTGGAGGGCAAGGATCCTACAATGAGCAGTTCTTC,CAISGGQGSYNEQFF
TRBV19,-,-,TRBJ2-3,TGTGCCAGTAGTATAGGAGCGGAATACACAGATACGCAGTATTTT,CASSIGAEYTDTQYF
TRBV24-1,TRBD1,-,TRBJ2-5,TGTGCCACCAGTGGCGGTTCCGGGACAGGGTATACCTTGGAGACCCAGTACTTC,CATSGGSGTGYTLETQYF
TRBV18,TRBD2,-,TRBJ2-7,TGTGCCAGCTCACCACTGTTCGGGACTAGTAACCGGTACGAGCAGTACTTC,CASSPLFGTSNRYEQYF
TRBV5-1,TRBD2,-,TRBJ2-3,TGCGCCAGCTCAGGGGGAGCGGGAGGAAACACAGATACGCAGTATTTT,CASSGGAGGNTDTQYF
TRBV11-2,TRBD2,-,TRBJ2-3,TGTGCCAGCAGCCCCCGACTAGCGGGAGGGAGGACAGATACGCAGTATTTT,CASSPRLAGGRTDTQYF
TRBV2,-,once,TRBJ2-5,TGTGCCAGCAGAAGGGGCGGGGGCCCCGGGAGAGAGACCCAGTACTTC,CASRRGGGPGRETQYF
TRBV7-2,TRBD2,-,TRBJ2-3,TGTGCCAGCAGTCCGGAAACAGCGGGAGTTGTTTCAGATACGCAGTATTTT,CASSPETAGVVSDTQYF
TRBV28,TRBD2,-,TRBJ2-1,TGTGCCAGCCGACCCTCCCGGGGTAGCGGGACCTACAATGAGCAGTTCTTC,CASRPSRGSGTYNEQFF
TRBV6-1,-,-,TRBJ1-3,TGTGCCAGCAGTGACAGGGGTCGGCCTGGAAACACCATATATTTT,CASSDRGRPGNTIYF
TRBV14,-,-,TRBJ2-7,TGTGCCAGCAGCCAAGCAACTGGCGGGGCCTACGAGCAGTACTTC,CASSQATGGAYEQYF
TRBV7-9,TRBD1,once,TRBJ1-2,TGTGCCAGCAGCAAGGGGGGACAGGGGTATGGCTACACCTTC,CASSKGGQGYGYTF
TRBV28,-,-,TRBJ1-2,TGTGCCAGCAGTTCCGTCGGGGGGGGCGTAATCTTCGGCTACACCTTC,CASSSVGGGVIFGYTF